The 11 T cell receptor beta chains below were found in one sample sequenced in a study of Ad26.COV2.S vaccination and SARS-CoV-2 variants. The treatment was: some 19 received Ad26.COV2.S at low or high dose, single or two shots; roughly 5 received placebo; per-sample allocation not given. The samples were gathered on day 63 after the first injection of vaccine or placebo. Repertoires were generated with immunoSEQ multiplex PCR, while TCRdb's copy carries only in-frame clones and drops some. Among 350,000 to 450,000 clones listed, roughly 87% were seen once. Sequences were derived from peripheral blood, sampled in a trial of Ad26.COV2.S vaccine versus placebo. The receptor set was obtained from a person aged 18-60 years who received the Ad26.COV2.S COVID-19 vaccine or a placebo.

This clone appeared a single time. The chain combines TRBV4-2 with TRBJ2-1; D might be TRBD1 (6 bases). CDR1 and CDR2 from the germline V gene are LGHNA and YNFKEQ. V lost 6 bases to trimming and J lost 0 bases, with 12 bases between them. The CDR3 has 15 amino acids. The CDR3 loop is CASRLQGSSYNEQFF. The CDR3 region has the DNA TGTGCCAGCAGACTGCAGGGGAGCTCCTACAATGAGCAGTTCTTC.

The chain carries TRBV5-1 and TRBJ2-1, with 11 bases identical to TRBD2. The V gene end was trimmed by 7 bases and the J gene end by 4 bases; junction bases not matched to a gene: 4. CDR1 and CDR2 from the germline V gene are SGHRS and YFSETQ. This CDR3 is 14 amino acids long. CDR3 sequence: CASQASGGYNEQFF. In nucleotides, the CDR3 is TGCGCCAGCCAAGCTAGCGGGGGGTACAATGAGCAGTTCTTC.

The CDR3: CASRTEHSSYNSPLHF. DNA for the CDR3: TGTGCCAGCAGGACTGAGCATAGCTCCTATAATTCACCCCTCCACTTT. The V and J genes are TRBV6-4 and TRBJ1-6; D is uncertain. Looked up from germline, CDR1 is MRHNA and CDR2 is SNTAGT. Trimming cost V 6 bases and J 0 bases, with 12 bases left between them. The CDR3 is 16 amino acids.

The CDR3 DNA reads as TGTGCCAGTAGTATATCGAGCGGGGGCTACAATGAGCAGTTCTTC. Amino acids: CASSISSGGYNEQFF. The rearrangement joins TRBV19 to TRBJ2-1; 8 nucleotides agree with TRBD2. The germline gives CDR1 LNHDA, CDR2 SQIVND (reference sequence). The CDR3 sequence is 15 residues long. V was clipped by 2 bases and J by 3 bases; unmatched bases: 3.

V is TRBV5-5 and J is TRBJ1-3; no firm D call. CDR1 and CDR2 (germline): SGHKS, YYEKEE (reference sequence). Trimming stripped 3 bases from V and 4 bases from J, with 11 bases between. The CDR3 loop spans 14 amino acids. In DNA, the CDR3 is TGTGCCAGCAGCTCGGGGTGGACCGGAAACACCATATATTTT. It specifies CASSSGWTGNTIYF.

This clone appeared once. This chain connects TRBV4-3 to TRBJ2-6; 7 bases map to TRBD1. There are 16 residues in the CDR3. CDR1 and CDR2 (germline): LGHNA, YSLEER. Trimming at V came to 3 bases and at J to 3 bases, leaving 5 bases not matched to a gene. The CDR3 protein is CASSQIQGNGANVLTF. The CDR3 bases are TGCGCCAGCAGCCAGATACAGGGGAATGGGGCCAACGTCCTGACTTTC.

V gene TRBV19 combines with J gene TRBJ2-3; D possibly corresponds to TRBD2 (6 bases). Trimming took off 3 bases at V and 1 base at J, with 17 bases between the two ends. This CDR3 is 17 amino acids long. Germline loops: CDR1 LNHDA, CDR2 SQIVND (reference sequence). The CDR3 loop reads CASSIGERARGTDTQYF. The CDR3 DNA reads as TGTGCCAGTAGTATCGGGGAGCGGGCCCGGGGCACAGATACGCAGTATTTT.

This rearrangement joins TRBV9 to TRBJ2-3; D possibly corresponds to TRBD2 (5 bases). The CDR3 is made up of 17 amino acids. Trimming took 3 bases from V and 0 from J, leaving 17 bases between them. Germline loops: CDR1 SGDLS, CDR2 YYNGEE. The CDR3 DNA follows: TGTGCCAGCAGCGGCCCCCTACTAGAGACTAGCACAGATACGCAGTATTTT. Translating gives CASSGPLLETSTDTQYF.

This sequence joins TRBV6-2 or TRBV6-3 and TRBJ1-2; the D is unclear. CDR3 length equals 13 residues. The ends were cut back, 5 bases at V and 4 bases at J, with 11 bases in the middle. Germline V lookup: CDR1 MNHEY, CDR2 SVGEGT. In nucleotides, the CDR3 is TGTGCCAGCAGTAGCGGACGCAGCTATGGCTACACCTTC. As protein: CASSSGRSYGYTF.

The chain uses TRBV18 and TRBJ2-2, with D unresolved. CDR1 and CDR2 from the germline V gene are KGHSH and LQKENI. V was pared by 6 bases and J by 0 bases, with 11 bases between. CDR3 length equals 15 residues. The chain's CDR3 is CASSARSANTGELFF. The CDR3 DNA sequence: TGTGCCAGCTCGGCCAGATCCGCGAACACCGGGGAGCTGTTTTTT.

The DNA for the CDR3 is TGTGCCAGCAGCCCAGGACTACAAGGGGAGACCCAGTACTTC. This gives the protein CASSPGLQGETQYF. The chain recombines TRBV7-9 with TRBJ2-5; possibly TRBD2 for D (6 bases). Trimming shortened V by 5 bases and J by 5 bases, and 15 bases separated the two germline ends. This CDR3 comprises 14 residues. The germline CDR1 and CDR2 sequences are SEHNR and FQNEAQ (reference sequence).